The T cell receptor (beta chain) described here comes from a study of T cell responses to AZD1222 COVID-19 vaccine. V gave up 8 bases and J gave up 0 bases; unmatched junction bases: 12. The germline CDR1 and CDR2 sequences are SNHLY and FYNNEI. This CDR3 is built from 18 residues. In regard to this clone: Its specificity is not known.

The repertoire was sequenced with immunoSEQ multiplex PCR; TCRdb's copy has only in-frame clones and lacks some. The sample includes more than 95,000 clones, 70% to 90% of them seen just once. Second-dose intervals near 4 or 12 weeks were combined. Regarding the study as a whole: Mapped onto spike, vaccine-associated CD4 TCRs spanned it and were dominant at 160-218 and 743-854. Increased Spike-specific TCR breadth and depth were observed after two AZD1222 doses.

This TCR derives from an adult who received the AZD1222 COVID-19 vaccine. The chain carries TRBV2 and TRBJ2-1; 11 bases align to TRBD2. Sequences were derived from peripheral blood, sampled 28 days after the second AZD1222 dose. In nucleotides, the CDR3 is TGTGCCAGCTTTGGAGTAGCGGGGGGGCAACGCTCCTACAATGAGCAGTTCTTC. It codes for CASFGVAGGQRSYNEQFF.